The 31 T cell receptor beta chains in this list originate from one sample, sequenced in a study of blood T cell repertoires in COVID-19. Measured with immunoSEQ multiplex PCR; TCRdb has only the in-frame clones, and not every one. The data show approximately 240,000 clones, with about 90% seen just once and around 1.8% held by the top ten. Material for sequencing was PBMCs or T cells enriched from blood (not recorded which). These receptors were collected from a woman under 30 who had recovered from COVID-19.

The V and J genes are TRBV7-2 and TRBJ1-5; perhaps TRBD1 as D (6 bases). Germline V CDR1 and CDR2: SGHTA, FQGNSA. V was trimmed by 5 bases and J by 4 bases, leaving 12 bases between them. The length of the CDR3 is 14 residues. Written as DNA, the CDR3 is TGTGCCAGCAGCCCAGCACAGGGAAATCAGCCCCAGCATTTT. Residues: CASSPAQGNQPQHF.

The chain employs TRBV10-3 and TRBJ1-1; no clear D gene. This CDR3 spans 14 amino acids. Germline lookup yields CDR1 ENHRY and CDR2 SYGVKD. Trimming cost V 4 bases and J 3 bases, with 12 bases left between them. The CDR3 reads CAISGNTGDTEAFF. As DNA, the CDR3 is TGTGCCATCAGTGGGAACACCGGGGACACTGAAGCTTTCTTT.

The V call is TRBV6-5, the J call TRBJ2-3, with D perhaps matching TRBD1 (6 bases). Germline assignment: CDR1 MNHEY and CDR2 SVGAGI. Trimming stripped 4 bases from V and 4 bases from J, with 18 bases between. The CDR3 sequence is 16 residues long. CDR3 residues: CASSFLTGAGADTQYF. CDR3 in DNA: TGTGCCAGCAGTTTCCTGACAGGCGCTGGGGCAGATACGCAGTATTTT.

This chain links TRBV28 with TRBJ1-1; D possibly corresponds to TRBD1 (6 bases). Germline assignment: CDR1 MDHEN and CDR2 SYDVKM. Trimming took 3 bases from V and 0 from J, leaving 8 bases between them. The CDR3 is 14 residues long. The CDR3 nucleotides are TGTGCCAGCAGTTTCAGGGGACTGAACACTGAAGCTTTCTTT. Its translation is CASSFRGLNTEAFF.

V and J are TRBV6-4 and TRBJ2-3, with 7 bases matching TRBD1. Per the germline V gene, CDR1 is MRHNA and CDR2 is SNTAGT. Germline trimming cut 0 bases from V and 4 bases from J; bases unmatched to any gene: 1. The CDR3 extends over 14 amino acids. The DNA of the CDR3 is TGTGCCAGCAGTGACTCGACAGGGCCAGATACGCAGTATTTT. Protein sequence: CASSDSTGPDTQYF.

Here the CDR3 DNA reads TGCAGTGCTAGTCTCCAGGGATCCGAGCAGTACTTC. This translates into CSASLQGSEQYF. The chain has TRBV20-1 and TRBJ2-7; possible D gene TRBD1, 5 bases. V lost 3 bases and J lost 6, with 12 bases in between. The CDR3 covers 12 residues. Germline values: CDR1 DFQATT, CDR2 SNEGSKA (reference sequence).

The CDR3 is CASSSLGDRFYEQYF. CDR3 coding DNA: TGTGCCAGCTCCAGTCTCGGGGACAGATTCTACGAGCAGTACTTC. The rearrangement uses TRBV28 and TRBJ2-7; TRBD1 matches at 7 bases. V was clipped by 8 bases and J by 3 bases; unmatched bases: 13. The germline V gene has CDR1 MDHEN and CDR2 SYDVKM. The CDR3 consists of 15 residues.

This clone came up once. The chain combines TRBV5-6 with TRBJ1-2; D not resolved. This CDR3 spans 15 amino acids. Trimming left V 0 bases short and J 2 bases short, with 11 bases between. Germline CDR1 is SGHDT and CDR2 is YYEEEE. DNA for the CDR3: TGTGCCAGCAGCTTGGTAGATGTTCAAAACTATGGCTACACCTTC. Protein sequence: CASSLVDVQNYGYTF.

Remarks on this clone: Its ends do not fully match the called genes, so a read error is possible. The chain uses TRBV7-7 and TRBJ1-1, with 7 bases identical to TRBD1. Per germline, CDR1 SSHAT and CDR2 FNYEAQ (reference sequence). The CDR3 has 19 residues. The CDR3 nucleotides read TGTGCTAGCAGCTTAGCTCCTACCCCCCCACAGGGGACGAACACTGAAGCTTTCTTT. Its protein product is CASSLAPTPPQGTNTEAFF.

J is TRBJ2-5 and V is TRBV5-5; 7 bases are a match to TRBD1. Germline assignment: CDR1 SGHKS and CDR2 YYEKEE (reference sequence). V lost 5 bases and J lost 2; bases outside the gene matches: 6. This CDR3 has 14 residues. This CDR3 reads CASSSQGRQETQYF. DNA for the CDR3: TGTGCCAGCAGTTCACAGGGGAGACAAGAGACCCAGTACTTC.

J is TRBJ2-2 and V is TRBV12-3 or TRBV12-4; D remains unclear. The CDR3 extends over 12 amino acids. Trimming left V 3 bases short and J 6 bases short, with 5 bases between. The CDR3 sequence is CASSFSAGELFF. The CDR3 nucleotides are TGTGCCAGCAGTTTTTCGGCCGGGGAGCTGTTTTTT.

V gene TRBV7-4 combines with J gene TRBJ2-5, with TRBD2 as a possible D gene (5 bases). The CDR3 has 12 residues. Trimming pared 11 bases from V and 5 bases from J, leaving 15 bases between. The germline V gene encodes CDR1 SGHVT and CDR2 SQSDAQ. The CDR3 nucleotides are TGTGCCCCCAGCCCTAGCCGGGAGACCCAGTACTTC. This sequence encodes CAPSPSRETQYF.

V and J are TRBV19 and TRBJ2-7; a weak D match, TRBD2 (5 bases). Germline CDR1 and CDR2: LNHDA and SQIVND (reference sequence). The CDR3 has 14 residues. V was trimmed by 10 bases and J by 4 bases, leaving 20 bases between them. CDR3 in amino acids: CATSTLGLIYEQYF. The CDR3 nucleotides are TGTGCCACCAGTACCCTTGGACTGATATACGAGCAGTACTTC.

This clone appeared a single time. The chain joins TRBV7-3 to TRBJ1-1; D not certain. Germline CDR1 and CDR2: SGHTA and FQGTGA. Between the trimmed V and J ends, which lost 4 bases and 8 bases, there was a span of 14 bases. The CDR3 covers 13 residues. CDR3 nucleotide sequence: TGTGCCAGCAGCTCACAAGAGGGCGACGAAGCTTTCTTT. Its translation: CASSSQEGDEAFF.

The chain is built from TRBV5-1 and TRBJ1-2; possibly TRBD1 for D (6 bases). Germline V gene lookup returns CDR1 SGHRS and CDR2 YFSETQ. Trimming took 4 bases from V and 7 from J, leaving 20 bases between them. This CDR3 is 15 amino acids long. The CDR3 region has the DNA TGCGCCAGCAGCCGAACAACAGGGAAAGAGGGTGGCTACACCTTC. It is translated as CASSRTTGKEGGYTF.

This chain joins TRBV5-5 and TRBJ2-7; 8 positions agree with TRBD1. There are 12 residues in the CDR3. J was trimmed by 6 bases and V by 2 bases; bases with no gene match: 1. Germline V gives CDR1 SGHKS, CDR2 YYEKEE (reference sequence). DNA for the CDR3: TGTGCCAGCAGCTTTGGACAGGGCGAGCAGTACTTC. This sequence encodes CASSFGQGEQYF.

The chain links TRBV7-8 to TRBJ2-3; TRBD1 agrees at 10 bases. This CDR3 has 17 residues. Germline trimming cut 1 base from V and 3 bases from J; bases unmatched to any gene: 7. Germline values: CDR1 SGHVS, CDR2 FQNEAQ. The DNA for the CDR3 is TGTGCCAGCAGCTTAGATCTGACAGGGGGCGCGACAGATACGCAGTATTTT. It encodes CASSLDLTGGATDTQYF.

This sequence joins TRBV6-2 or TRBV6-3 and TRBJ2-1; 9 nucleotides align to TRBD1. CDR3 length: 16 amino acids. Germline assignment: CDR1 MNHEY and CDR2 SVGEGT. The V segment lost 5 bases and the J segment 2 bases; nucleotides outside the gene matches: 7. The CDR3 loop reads CASSRPGTGTYNEQFF. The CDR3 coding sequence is TGTGCCAGCAGTCGCCCCGGGACAGGGACCTACAATGAGCAGTTCTTC.

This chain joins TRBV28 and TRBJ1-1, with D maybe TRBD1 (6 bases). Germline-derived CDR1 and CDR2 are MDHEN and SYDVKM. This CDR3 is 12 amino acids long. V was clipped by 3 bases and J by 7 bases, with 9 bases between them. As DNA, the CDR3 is TGTGCCAGCAGTTTCTCGGACAGTGAAGCTTTCTTT. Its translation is CASSFSDSEAFF. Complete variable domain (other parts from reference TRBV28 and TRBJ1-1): DVKVTQSSRYLVKRTGEKVFLECVQDMDHENMFWYRQDPGLGLRLIYFSYDVKMKEKGDIPEGYSVSREKKERFSLILESASTNQTSMYLCASSFSDSEAFFGQGTRLTVV.

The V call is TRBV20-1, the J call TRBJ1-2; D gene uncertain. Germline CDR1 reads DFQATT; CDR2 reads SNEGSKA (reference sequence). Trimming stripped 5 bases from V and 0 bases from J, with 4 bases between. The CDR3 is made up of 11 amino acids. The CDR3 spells CSAVSNYGYTF. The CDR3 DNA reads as TGCAGTGCTGTCTCTAACTATGGCTACACCTTC.

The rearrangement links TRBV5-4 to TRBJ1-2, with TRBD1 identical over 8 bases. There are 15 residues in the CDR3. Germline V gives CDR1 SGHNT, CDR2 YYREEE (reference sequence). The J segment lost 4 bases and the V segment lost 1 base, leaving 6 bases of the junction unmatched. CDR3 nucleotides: TGTGCCAGCAGCTTGCCCAGGGGGCTGGGCTATGGCTACACCTTC. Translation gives CASSLPRGLGYGYTF.

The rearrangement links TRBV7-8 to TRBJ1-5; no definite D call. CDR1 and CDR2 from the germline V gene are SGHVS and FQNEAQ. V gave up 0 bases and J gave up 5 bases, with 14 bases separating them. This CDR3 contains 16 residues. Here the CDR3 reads CASSLARRRRDQPQHF. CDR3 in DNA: TGTGCCAGCAGCTTAGCGCGAAGGCGGCGGGATCAGCCCCAGCATTTT.

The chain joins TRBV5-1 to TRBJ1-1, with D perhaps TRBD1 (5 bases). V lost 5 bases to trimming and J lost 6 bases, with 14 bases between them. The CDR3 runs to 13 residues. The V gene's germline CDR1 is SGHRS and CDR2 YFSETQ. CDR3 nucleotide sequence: TGCGCCAGCAGGAAAACAGGATCTGCTGAAGCTTTCTTT. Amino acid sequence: CASRKTGSAEAFF.

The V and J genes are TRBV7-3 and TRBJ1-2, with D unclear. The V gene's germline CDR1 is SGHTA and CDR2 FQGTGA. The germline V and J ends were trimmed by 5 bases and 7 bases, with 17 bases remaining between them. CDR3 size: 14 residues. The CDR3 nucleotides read TGTGCCAGCAGCCCGGGAGGGAGTGGTGCTGGCTACACCTTC. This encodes CASSPGGSGAGYTF.

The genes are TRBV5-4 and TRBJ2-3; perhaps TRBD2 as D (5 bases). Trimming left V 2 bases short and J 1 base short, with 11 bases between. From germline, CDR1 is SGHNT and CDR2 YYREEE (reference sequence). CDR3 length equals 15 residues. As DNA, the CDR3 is TGTGCCAGCAGCTTCCTCTCCGGGGGCACAGATACGCAGTATTTT. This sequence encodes CASSFLSGGTDTQYF. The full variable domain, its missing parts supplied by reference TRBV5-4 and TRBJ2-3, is ETGVTQSPTHLIKTRGQQVTLRCSSQSGHNTVSWYQQALGQGPQFIFQYYREEENGRGNFPPRFSGLQFPNYSSELNVNALELDDSALYLCASSFLSGGTDTQYFGPGTRLTVL.

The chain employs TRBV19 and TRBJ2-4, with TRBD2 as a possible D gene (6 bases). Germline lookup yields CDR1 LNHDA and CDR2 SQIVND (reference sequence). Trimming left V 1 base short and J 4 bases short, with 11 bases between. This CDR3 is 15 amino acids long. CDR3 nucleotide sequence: TGTGCCAGTAGTATAGCCTCTGCGGGAAAAAACATTCAGTACTTC. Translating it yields CASSIASAGKNIQYF.

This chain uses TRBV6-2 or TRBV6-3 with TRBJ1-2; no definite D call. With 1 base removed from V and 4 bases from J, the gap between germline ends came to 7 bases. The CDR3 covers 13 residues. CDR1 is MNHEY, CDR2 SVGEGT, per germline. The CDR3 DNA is TGTGCCAGCAGTTACTTGGCAATCTATGGCTACACCTTC. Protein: CASSYLAIYGYTF.

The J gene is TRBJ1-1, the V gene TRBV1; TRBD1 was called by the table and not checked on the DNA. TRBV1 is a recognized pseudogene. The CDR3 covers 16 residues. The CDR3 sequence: CTSSQPTRGWNTEAFF. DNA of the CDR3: TGCACCAGCAGCCAACCAACCAGGGGCTGGAACACTGAAGCTTTCTTT.

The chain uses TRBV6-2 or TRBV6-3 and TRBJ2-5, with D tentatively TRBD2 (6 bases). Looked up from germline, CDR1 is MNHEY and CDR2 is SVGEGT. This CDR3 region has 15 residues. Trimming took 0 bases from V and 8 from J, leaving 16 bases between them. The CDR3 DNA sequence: TGTGCCAGCAGTTACTCACAGGACTACGCTTCAACCCAGTACTTC. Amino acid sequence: CASSYSQDYASTQYF.

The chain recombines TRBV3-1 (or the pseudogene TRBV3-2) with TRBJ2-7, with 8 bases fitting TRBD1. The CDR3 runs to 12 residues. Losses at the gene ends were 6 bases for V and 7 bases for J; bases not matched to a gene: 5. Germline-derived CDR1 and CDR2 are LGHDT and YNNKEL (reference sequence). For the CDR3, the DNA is TGTGCCAGCAGTGAATGGACAGGGGAGCAGTACTTC. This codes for CASSEWTGEQYF.

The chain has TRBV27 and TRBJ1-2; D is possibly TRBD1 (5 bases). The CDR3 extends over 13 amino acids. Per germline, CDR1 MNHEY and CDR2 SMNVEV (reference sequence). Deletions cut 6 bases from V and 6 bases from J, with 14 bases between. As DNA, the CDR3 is TGTGCCAGCAGAATCATACCCAGGGATGGCTACACCTTC. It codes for CASRIIPRDGYTF.